These 16 T cell receptor beta chains were all obtained from the same sample, sequenced in a study of T-cell reconstitution after alpha-beta-depleted transplantation in children. TCRbeta library preparation incorporated unique molecular identifiers. MiXCR, run by TCRdb on the PCR reads, gives a single entry per CDR3 protein. The sample includes 250,000 to 400,000 distinct CDR3 sequences, around 25% seen only once; the top ten take roughly 9.8%. This material consisted of PBMCs, mostly from graft donor cells, taken 180 days after TCRalphabeta/CD19-depleted stem cell transplant. Receptors were obtained from a male patient aged 10-17 years who had a stem cell transplant for acute lymphoblastic leukemia, so the T cells may come from the graft donor.

The chain couples TRBV19 to TRBJ2-5; 9 nucleotides align to TRBD2. The germline gives CDR1 LNHDA, CDR2 SQIVND (reference sequence). The CDR3 covers 16 residues. Trimming at V came to 3 bases and at J to 2 bases, leaving 7 bases not matched to a gene. In nucleotides, the CDR3 is TGTGCCAGTAGTATGGTAGCGGGAGTTGGACAAGAGACCCAGTACTTC. Its protein is CASSMVAGVGQETQYF.

The V gene is TRBV29-1, the J gene TRBJ2-7, with TRBD2 identical over 8 bases. The V gene end was trimmed by 1 base and the J gene end by 4 bases; junction bases not matched to a gene: 9. Germline loops: CDR1 SQVTM, CDR2 ANQGSEA. The CDR3 has 15 residues. This chain's CDR3 is CSVEGKGLEEYEQYF. CDR3 bases: TGCAGCGTTGAAGGCAAGGGACTAGAAGAATACGAGCAGTACTTC.

This clonotype has only one observation. This chain links TRBV18 with TRBJ2-3, with 8 bases lining up with TRBD1. Germline CDR1 is KGHSH and CDR2 is LQKENI. CDR3 length: 16 residues. V gave up 6 bases and J gave up 4 bases; unmatched junction bases: 12. The CDR3 is CASSLWTGREADTQYF. Written as DNA, the CDR3 is TGTGCCAGCTCCCTCTGGACAGGGAGAGAGGCAGATACGCAGTATTTT. Full variable domain (outside the CDR3, taken from reference TRBV18 and TRBJ2-3): NAGVMQNPRHLVRRRGQEARLRCSPMKGHSHVYWYRQLPEEGLKFMVYLQKENIIDESGMPKERFSAEFPKEGPSILRIQQVVRGDSAAYFCASSLWTGREADTQYFGPGTRLTVL.

This clonotype was seen a few times. This sequence joins TRBV24-1 and TRBJ2-1, with a tentative D call TRBD1 (6 bases). V was clipped by 10 bases and J by 8 bases, with 20 bases between them. Germline V gene sequence: CDR1 KGHDR, CDR2 SFDVKD. The CDR3 extends over 14 amino acids. The CDR3 is CATDPDRRYDEQFF. In DNA form, the CDR3 reads TGTGCCACGGACCCTGACAGGAGGTACGATGAGCAGTTCTTC.

The V and J genes are TRBV12-3 or TRBV12-4 and TRBJ2-7; TRBD2 aligns across 8 bases. V was pared by 4 bases and J by 7 bases, with 9 bases of the junction left unmatched. The length of the CDR3 is 14 residues. For the CDR3, the DNA is TGTGCCAGCAGTTCCCCGGGGGGGGCGGAGGAGCAGTACTTC. Protein: CASSSPGGAEEQYF.

This clonotype was seen only a few times. CDR3 in DNA: TGCGCCAGCAGCCCTCAGACGTTAGTAGGTCAGCCCCAGCATTTT. Translating gives CASSPQTLVGQPQHF. V gene TRBV4-1 combines with J gene TRBJ1-5, with unresolved D. Germline V gene sequence: CDR1 MGHRA, CDR2 YSYEKL. V was clipped by 4 bases and J by 6 bases, with 16 bases between them. The CDR3 is 15 amino acids.

The CDR3: CASSLGGSYYEQYF. The CDR3 DNA follows: TGTGCCAGCAGTTTAGGGGGATCTTACTACGAGCAGTACTTC. This chain connects TRBV28 to TRBJ2-7, with D perhaps matching TRBD1 or TRBD2 (5 bases each). V lost 2 bases to trimming and J lost 3 bases, with 11 bases between them. CDR3 length: 14 residues. In germline, CDR1 is MDHEN, CDR2 SYDVKM.

This clonotype was found many times. This chain uses TRBV7-9 with TRBJ2-5; the D is unclear. CDR3 length equals 13 residues. Germline V gives CDR1 SEHNR, CDR2 FQNEAQ (reference sequence). The V and J ends lost 0 bases and 3 bases respectively, with 5 bases between them. In DNA form, the CDR3 reads TGTGCCAGCAGCTTAGCGATGGAAGAGACCCAGTACTTC. This codes for CASSLAMEETQYF.

This clonotype was seen repeatedly, ten times or more. The chain has TRBV12-3 or TRBV12-4 and TRBJ2-7; D is unclear. Trimming pared 6 bases from V and 5 bases from J, leaving 14 bases between. The CDR3 contains 13 residues. CDR3 in amino acids: CASSLGSVNEQYF. The CDR3 DNA reads as TGTGCCAGCAGCCTCGGTTCCGTTAACGAGCAGTACTTC.

This clonotype was seen a handful of times. CDR3 sequence (DNA): TGTGCCAGCAGCTTAGGGGGACTAGGTCACATTCAGTACTTC. Amino acid sequence: CASSLGGLGHIQYF. The chain couples TRBV7-2 to TRBJ2-4, with TRBD2 matching 8 bases. Trimming removed 1 base from V and 8 bases from J; junction bases left unmatched: 4. The CDR3 totals 14 residues. CDR1 and CDR2 from the germline V gene are SGHTA and FQGNSA.

The table lists this clonotype with a few counts. Written as DNA, the CDR3 is TGTGCCAGCAGTTACGCCGGGTCAGATACGCAGTATTTT. It is translated as CASSYAGSDTQYF. The chain links TRBV6-5 to TRBJ2-3; no clear D gene. The CDR3 loop spans 13 amino acids. Trimming stripped 2 bases from V and 4 bases from J, with 7 bases between. Germline loops: CDR1 MNHEY, CDR2 SVGAGI.

This clonotype was detected a few times. The V and J genes are TRBV4-1 and TRBJ2-1; 8 bases map to TRBD1. V gave up 5 bases and J gave up 4 bases; unmatched junction bases: 4. Germline V gene sequence: CDR1 MGHRA, CDR2 YSYEKL. The CDR3 totals 14 residues. CDR3 sequence: CASSGRQGYNEQFF. CDR3 DNA sequence: TGCGCCAGCAGCGGACGACAGGGGTACAATGAGCAGTTCTTC.

This chain connects TRBV6-1 to TRBJ1-5; no firm D call. V was clipped by 4 bases and J by 7 bases, with 17 bases between them. This CDR3 has 15 amino acids. Germline V gene lookup returns CDR1 MNHNS and CDR2 SASEGT. CDR3 sequence: CASSVGSSFRQPQHF. DNA of the CDR3: TGTGCCAGCAGTGTAGGTTCCTCCTTTAGGCAGCCCCAGCATTTT.

This rearrangement joins TRBV7-9 to TRBJ1-2; TRBD1 aligns across 8 bases. CDR3 size: 17 residues. Trimming removed 3 bases from V and 8 bases from J; junction bases left unmatched: 17. Looked up from germline, CDR1 is SEHNR and CDR2 is FQNEAQ (reference sequence). The CDR3 coding sequence is TGTGCCAGCAGCTTCGTTAGGCCAGGGGGCTTCAGAGGCGGCTACACCTTC. Protein: CASSFVRPGGFRGGYTF.

There are a few counts of this clonotype. The chain joins TRBV7-9 to TRBJ1-6; D ambiguous. CDR1 is SEHNR and CDR2 is FQNEAQ in the germline V gene (reference sequence). Trimming left V 4 bases short and J 8 bases short, with 9 bases between. CDR3 length: 13 amino acids. The CDR3 bases are TGTGCCAGCAGCTCCCCTGGCTATTCACCCCTCCACTTT. Translated: CASSSPGYSPLHF.

The chain links TRBV19 to TRBJ2-1; D may be TRBD2 (5 bases). CDR1 LNHDA and CDR2 SQIVND come from the germline V gene (reference sequence). Trimming shortened V by 1 base and J by 3 bases, and 7 bases separated the two germline ends. The CDR3 extends over 14 amino acids. CDR3 sequence (DNA): TGTGCCAGTAGTATAGGAGGACTCTACAATGAGCAGTTCTTC. It encodes CASSIGGLYNEQFF.